There are many counts of the clone carrying this T cell receptor beta chain. Germline assignment: CDR1 SGHNT and CDR2 YYREEE (reference sequence). Trimming left V 1 base short and J 3 bases short, with 10 bases between. The CDR3 is 14 amino acids. The record originates from a study of early T cells in non-severe SARS-CoV-2 infection. Separate cDNA molecules each had unique molecular identifiers attached to them. Using its own MiXCR run on the 5' RACE reads, TCRdb lists one record per CDR3 protein. The data contain some 57,000 distinct CDR3 sequences, 10% to 15% of them seen just once; the ten biggest clones take up around 4.5%.

This sequence originates from an adult who was a healthcare worker with PCR-confirmed SARS-CoV-2 infection or an uninfected control (not recorded which). This chain connects TRBV5-4 to TRBJ1-1; possibly TRBD1 for D (5 bases). The sample comprised whole blood. DNA of the CDR3: TGTGCCAGCAGCTTGAGGGGATCGGACACTGAAGCTTTCTTT. Its translation is CASSLRGSDTEAFF. The variable domain in full, with the rest retrieved from reference TRBV5-4 and TRBJ1-1, is ETGVTQSPTHLIKTRGQQVTLRCSSQSGHNTVSWYQQALGQGPQFIFQYYREEENGRGNFPPRFSGLQFPNYSSELNVNALELDDSALYLCASSLRGSDTEAFFGQGTRLTVV.